The source of this T cell receptor beta chain is a study of blood T cell repertoires in COVID-19. Study as a whole: Samples taken during acute and convalescent COVID-19 were collected in the United States, Italy and Spain. T cells, B-cell-depleted T cells, or PBMCs supplied cDNA or gDNA.

Generated by immunoSEQ multiplex PCR, the TCRdb table keeps only in-frame clones and is missing some. There are over 150,000 clones in the sample; about 89% occur only once, and about 0.57% lies in the top ten. Between the trimmed V and J ends, which lost 6 bases and 4 bases, there was a span of 15 bases. The V gene's germline CDR1 is MDHEN and CDR2 SYDVKM. This CDR3 is 14 amino acids long. The specimen was peripheral blood. This clonotype originated in a man aged 50-59 years with acute or convalescent COVID-19. V usage is TRBV28 and J usage is TRBJ1-1; D perhaps matches TRBD1 (6 bases). CDR3 DNA sequence: TGTGCCAGCAGGCTCTCGGGGGGCGTCACTGAAGCTTTCTTT. It codes for CASRLSGGVTEAFF.